One and the same sample provided the 20 T cell receptor beta chains below, sequenced in a study of T cells in Graves' hyperthyroidism and ophthalmopathy. RNA transcripts yielded amplified TCR beta CDR3 regions. The HTBI primer set was used in a first-round RT-PCR of the TCR CDR3. Via MiXCR, TCRdb re-called the multiplex PCR reads, giving one row per CDR3 protein. The data show around 450,000 distinct CDR3 sequences, about a sixth seen once. The specimen sequenced was blood. All receptors derive from a woman aged 18-29 years with Graves' hyperthyroidism.

The chain links TRBV5-6 to TRBJ1-1; D remains ambiguous. The CDR3 has 14 amino acids. CDR1 and CDR2 from the germline V gene are SGHDT and YYEEEE. Trimming stripped 0 bases from V and 5 bases from J, with 11 bases between. CDR3 in DNA: TGTGCCAGCAGCTTGGCGGCGGAGTGGACTGAAGCTTTCTTT. It is translated as CASSLAAEWTEAFF.

The chain is built from TRBV7-3 and TRBJ2-3, with TRBD2 matching over 7 bases. Germline CDR1 reads SGHTA; CDR2 reads FQGTGA. After removal of 7 bases from V and 2 bases from J, the junction contained 6 bases not matched to a gene. CDR3 length: 14 amino acids. The CDR3 here is CASKRDLNTDTQYF. The CDR3 nucleotides read TGTGCCAGCAAGCGGGACCTGAACACAGATACGCAGTATTTT. The full variable domain, with the rest looked up from reference TRBV7-3 and TRBJ2-3, is GAGVSQTPSNKVTEKGKYVELRCDPISGHTALYWYRQSLGQGPEFLIYFQGTGAADDSGLPNDRFFAVRPEGSVSTLKIQRTERGDSAVYLCASKRDLNTDTQYFGPGTRLTVL.

The chain is built from TRBV12-3 or TRBV12-4 and TRBJ1-4; 8 bases line up with TRBD1. CDR3 length: 13 amino acids. Trimming at V came to 8 bases and at J to 7 bases, leaving 6 bases not matched to a gene. As DNA, the CDR3 is TGTGCCAGCGCCAGGGGGCTAGGTGAAAAACTGTTTTTT. Translating it yields CASARGLGEKLFF.

The rearrangement links TRBV6-6 to TRBJ2-7, with 10 bases matching TRBD1. The CDR3 contains 14 residues. The V and J ends lost 1 base and 3 bases, in that order; junction bases with no gene match: 0. Germline CDR1 is MNHNY and CDR2 is SVGAGI (reference sequence). The CDR3 region has the DNA TGTGCCAGCAGTTACTGGACAGGGGGCTACGAGCAGTACTTC. Its translation: CASSYWTGGYEQYF.

This clonotype was found many times. The rearrangement links TRBV2 to TRBJ1-1; 8 nucleotides line up with TRBD1. Trimming at V came to 4 bases and at J to 0 bases, leaving 1 base not matched to a gene. This CDR3 has 14 residues. Germline CDR1 SNHLY, CDR2 FYNNEI. For the CDR3, the DNA is TGTGCCAGCAGTGGGGACAGGTTGAACACTGAAGCTTTCTTT. This encodes CASSGDRLNTEAFF.

This clonotype has just one count. The V gene is TRBV7-9, the J gene TRBJ2-5; TRBD1 matches 8 bases. CDR1 and CDR2 (germline): SEHNR, FQNEAQ (reference sequence). This CDR3 spans 15 amino acids. The J segment lost 5 bases and the V segment lost 5 bases, leaving 10 bases of the junction unmatched. In nucleotides, the CDR3 is TGTGCCAGCAGCACCCCCGGGACAGGCCTGGAGACCCAGTACTTC. It specifies CASSTPGTGLETQYF.

The table lists this clonotype with many counts. The CDR3 DNA sequence: TGTGCCAGCAGCTACAGGAACACTGAAGCTTTCTTT. This translates into CASSYRNTEAFF. The rearrangement joins TRBV11-2 to TRBJ1-1; D is unresolved. V was shortened by 4 bases and J by 1 base, with 4 bases between the two germline ends. Germline CDR1 and CDR2: SGHAT and FQNNGV. The length of the CDR3 is 12 residues.

V gene TRBV5-1 combines with J gene TRBJ2-7; 7 bases map to TRBD1. The CDR3 has 15 residues. Germline CDR1 SGHRS, CDR2 YFSETQ. V lost 0 bases and J lost 2; bases outside the gene matches: 5. Here the CDR3 reads CASSLGPGQTYEQYF. For the CDR3, the DNA is TGCGCCAGCAGCTTGGGACCGGGACAGACCTACGAGCAGTACTTC.

The V gene is TRBV5-4, the J gene TRBJ2-2, with 11 bases aligning to TRBD2. Germline V lookup: CDR1 SGHNT, CDR2 YYREEE (reference sequence). Germline trimming cut 0 bases from V and 4 bases from J; bases unmatched to any gene: 5. CDR3 length equals 17 residues. The CDR3, as DNA: TGTGCCAGCAGCTTGGCTAGCGGGAGGTCATTCACCGGGGAGCTGTTTTTT. Its protein product is CASSLASGRSFTGELFF.

The chain couples TRBV20-1 to TRBJ2-6; 7 bases line up with TRBD1. The CDR3 sequence is 14 residues long. The germline gives CDR1 DFQATT, CDR2 SNEGSKA (reference sequence). The CDR3 coding sequence is TGCGGGTCGGACAGGAGCTCTGGGGCCAACGTCCTGACTTTC. It translates to CGSDRSSGANVLTF.

This clonotype came up many times. The chain employs TRBV7-2 and TRBJ2-3; D is ambiguous. V shed 1 base and J shed 0 bases, with 8 bases lying between them. From germline, CDR1 is SGHTA and CDR2 FQGNSA. This CDR3 region has 15 residues. The DNA for the CDR3 is TGTGCCAGCAGCTTAGATGGGTACAGCACAGATACGCAGTATTTT. Protein product: CASSLDGYSTDTQYF.

This clonotype was counted many times. The chain carries TRBV11-2 and TRBJ2-3; D call uncertain. Per the germline V gene, CDR1 is SGHAT and CDR2 is FQNNGV. This CDR3 contains 13 residues. Trimming cost V 0 bases and J 7 bases, with 8 bases left between them. CDR3 amino acids: CASSLDRRNTQYF. The CDR3 nucleotides read TGTGCCAGCAGCTTAGATAGGAGAAATACGCAGTATTTT.

This clonotype was seen only a few times. CDR3 residues: CASSQFLGSSYEQYF. CDR3 DNA: TGTGCCAGCAGCCAATTTTTGGGTAGCTCCTACGAGCAGTACTTC. This sequence joins TRBV3-1 and TRBJ2-7; D call uncertain. The CDR3 totals 15 residues. V lost 2 bases and J lost 0, with 11 bases in between. The germline gives CDR1 LGHDT, CDR2 YNNKEL (reference sequence).

Ten or more counts support this clonotype. V usage is TRBV12-3 or TRBV12-4 and J usage is TRBJ1-5; maybe TRBD1 (5 bases). Trimming removed 3 bases at V and 1 base at J, with 13 bases between. The CDR3 runs 16 residues. The CDR3 DNA follows: TGTGCCAGCAGTTTTGGGGGGAGAAGGAGCAATCAGCCCCAGCATTTT. Translated, it gives CASSFGGRRSNQPQHF.

This clonotype was observed many times. The CDR3: CASSLLLRGVTYNEQFF. Here the CDR3 DNA reads TGTGCCAGCAGCCTGCTCCTGCGGGGAGTCACCTACAATGAGCAGTTCTTC. The J gene is TRBJ2-1, the V gene TRBV5-5; tentative D call: TRBD2 (6 bases). The CDR3 has 17 amino acids. V lost 4 bases, J lost 2 bases, and 19 bases lay in between. Germline V CDR1 and CDR2: SGHKS, YYEKEE (reference sequence).

This clonotype occurred a few times. The chain employs TRBV28 and TRBJ1-5, with D maybe TRBD1 (5 bases). Germline CDR1 is MDHEN and CDR2 is SYDVKM. The V end lost 2 bases, the J end lost 8 bases, and 10 bases lay between the germline ends. This CDR3 region has 13 residues. The CDR3 spells CASSLGGEKPQHF. The CDR3 DNA sequence: TGTGCCAGCAGTTTAGGGGGGGAGAAGCCCCAGCATTTT.

This clonotype was detected many times. The chain couples TRBV12-3 or TRBV12-4 to TRBJ1-1, with 7 bases identical to TRBD1. The CDR3 sequence is 14 residues long. J gave up 3 bases and V 6 bases, and 7 bases lay outside the gene matches. CDR3 sequence (DNA): TGTGCCAGCAGCCTGACAGGGTTGGACACTGAAGCTTTCTTT. The encoded protein is CASSLTGLDTEAFF.

This clonotype was detected ten times or more. The chain links TRBV5-6 to TRBJ1-4; D gene uncertain. The ends were cut back, 2 bases at V and 7 bases at J, with 9 bases in the middle. Germline CDR1 SGHDT, CDR2 YYEEEE. The CDR3 has 13 residues. CDR3 bases: TGTGCCAGCAGCTTCTCGGCAGCTGAAAAACTGTTTTTT. It encodes CASSFSAAEKLFF.

This chain joins TRBV6-5 and TRBJ1-5; D is perhaps TRBD1 (5 bases). V was clipped by 0 bases and J by 12 bases, with 18 bases between them. Germline V lookup: CDR1 MNHEY, CDR2 SVGAGI. The CDR3 is 15 amino acids. CDR3 amino acids: CASSYSSGGNDVQHF. Written as DNA, the CDR3 is TGTGCCAGCAGTTACTCGTCGGGGGGAAACGACGTCCAGCATTTT.

This clonotype occurred many times. The rearrangement links TRBV4-3 to TRBJ2-1; TRBD1 might be the D (5 bases). V was clipped by 1 base and J by 4 bases, with 11 bases between them. From germline, CDR1 is LGHNA and CDR2 YSLEER. The CDR3 totals 15 residues. CDR3 nucleotides: TGCGCCAGCAGCCAAGGGATGGGGCCTTACAATGAGCAGTTCTTC. This gives the protein CASSQGMGPYNEQFF.